The rows below give T cell receptor beta chains drawn from one sample of a study of cytotoxic CD8 clonotypes in ibrutinib-treated CLL. Libraries were prepared by immunoSEQ multiplex PCR; TCRdb keeps only in-frame clonotypes and omits some of them. The sample has around 70,000 clones; around two thirds are singletons. This specimen consisted of PBMCs, obtained after 12 months of ibrutinib treatment. These receptors originate from a human donor with chronic lymphocytic leukemia. The CDR3 runs from the conserved cysteine through the conserved F or W. The D gene is left open where the match is weak. Not every row has a clone size; where given, it reads once, few, many or a size class.

abundance	v_gene	j_gene	d_gene	CDR3nt	CDR3aa
NA	TRBV7-2	TRBJ1-2	TRBD1	TGTGCCAGCAGCTTACGACAGGGAGGCCCACCTGGCTATGGCTACACCTTC	CASSLRQGGPPGYGYTF
once	TRBV6-5	TRBJ1-1	TRBD1	TGTGCCAGCAGGTATAGACAGGGGGCCGCTGAAGCTTTCTTT	CASRYRQGAAEAFF
NA	TRBV30	TRBJ1-1	TRBD1	TGTGCCTGGAGACAAACAGGGGCGAACACTGAAGCTTTCTTT	CAWRQTGANTEAFF
once	TRBV6-5	TRBJ1-3	TRBD1	TGTGCCAGCAGGCCAACAGGGGCTGGAAACACCATATATTTT	CASRPTGAGNTIYF
NA	TRBV19	TRBJ1-4	TRBD1	TGTGCCAGTAGTCCGCAAGGGGGCAGGGGTGAAAAACTGTTTTTT	CASSPQGGRGEKLFF
NA	TRBV30	TRBJ2-3	NA	TGTGCCTGGAGTGTGGGAACCCCCGGGGATACGCAGTATTTT	CAWSVGTPGDTQYF
NA	TRBV28	TRBJ2-3	NA	TGTGCCAGCACACAAGGGGAACTACTCACAGATACGCAGTATTTT	CASTQGELLTDTQYF
NA	TRBV5-1	TRBJ1-3	NA	TGCGCCAGCAGCTTGGTCCCAGGGGATAGTGGAAACACCATATATTTT	CASSLVPGDSGNTIYF
few	TRBV11-1	TRBJ1-1	NA	TGTGCCAGCAGCCCCCGCGTGGACACTGAAGCTTTCTTT	CASSPRVDTEAFF
NA	TRBV18	TRBJ1-5	NA	TGTGCCAGCTCACCACCGGGACCCCGGGACAATCAGCCCCAGCATTTT	CASSPPGPRDNQPQHF
NA	TRBV23-1	TRBJ2-2	TRBD2	TGCGCCAGCAGTCAACCCTGGGGGGGCACCGGGGAGCTGTTTTTT	CASSQPWGGTGELFF
NA	TRBV10-3	TRBJ1-5	NA	TGTGCCATCAGTGAGTCGACAGGAGGCAATCAGCCCCAGCATTTT	CAISESTGGNQPQHF
NA	TRBV9	TRBJ2-2	NA	TGTGCCAGCAGCGTAGTGTCCTACCCGAACACCGGGGAGCTGTTTTTT	CASSVVSYPNTGELFF
NA	TRBV7-3	TRBJ2-1	NA	TGTGCCAGCAGCCCCCAGCCGGGCCCTGGGGATGAGCAGTTCTTC	CASSPQPGPGDEQFF
NA	TRBV2	TRBJ2-3	NA	TGTGCCAGCAGCGGGACCCGGGGGCCGCAAGCGGATACGCAGTATTTT	CASSGTRGPQADTQYF
NA	TRBV29-1	TRBJ2-7	NA	TGCAGCGTTCTTGACAGGTCCTACGAGCAGTACTTC	CSVLDRSYEQYF
NA	TRBV10-3	TRBJ1-6	NA	TGTGCCATCAGTGAAACAGAAAAAAGCTCCTATAATTCACCCCTCCACTTT	CAISETEKSSYNSPLHF
NA	TRBV30	TRBJ2-7	NA	TGTGCCTGGACTGTAATAAGGGGTAGCGAGCAGTACTTC	CAWTVIRGSEQYF
NA	TRBV5-1	TRBJ1-1	NA	TGCGCCAGCAGCTTGTACGGGGGCGAGGTGTTTTCTGAAGCTTTCTTT	CASSLYGGEVFSEAFF
few	TRBV6-5	TRBJ1-3	NA	TGTGCCAGCAGTTACTCGAGACAGACCCTCGGGAACACCATATATTTT	CASSYSRQTLGNTIYF
NA	TRBV9	TRBJ1-4	NA	TGTGCCAGCAGTCCTCAGGTTGCAACTAATGAAAAACTGTTTTTT	CASSPQVATNEKLFF
NA	TRBV7-2	TRBJ2-4	TRBD2	TGTGCCAGCAGCCCAAGAGGCGCGGGGGGGAAAAACATTCAGTACTTC	CASSPRGAGGKNIQYF
NA	TRBV30	TRBJ1-3	NA	TGTGCCTGGAGTGGGACGGCGGGAGGAAACACCATATATTTT	CAWSGTAGGNTIYF
NA	TRBV2	TRBJ1-5	TRBD1	TGTGCCAGCAGGGAAAGACAGGGTATGGGGCAGCCCCAGCATTTT	CASRERQGMGQPQHF
NA	TRBV10-3	TRBJ2-7	TRBD1	TGTGCCATCAGTTCACAGGGGAACGAGCAGTACTTC	CAISSQGNEQYF